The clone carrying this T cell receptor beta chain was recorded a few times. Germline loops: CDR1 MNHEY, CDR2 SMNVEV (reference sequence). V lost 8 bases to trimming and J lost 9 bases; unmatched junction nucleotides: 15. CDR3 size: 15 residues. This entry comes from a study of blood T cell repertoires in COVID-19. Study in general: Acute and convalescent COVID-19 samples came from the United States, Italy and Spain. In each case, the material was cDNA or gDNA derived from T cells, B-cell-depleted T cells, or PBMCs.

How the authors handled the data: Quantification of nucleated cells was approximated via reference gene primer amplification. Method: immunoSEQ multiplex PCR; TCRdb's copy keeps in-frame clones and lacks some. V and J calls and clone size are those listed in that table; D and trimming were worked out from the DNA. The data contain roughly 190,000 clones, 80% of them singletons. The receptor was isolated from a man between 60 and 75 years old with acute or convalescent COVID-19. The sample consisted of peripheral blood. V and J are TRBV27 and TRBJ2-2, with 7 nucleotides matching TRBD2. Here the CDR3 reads CASSPLGSGVRELFF. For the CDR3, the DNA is TGTGCCAGCTCCCCCCTGGGAAGCGGGGTAAGGGAGCTGTTTTTT.